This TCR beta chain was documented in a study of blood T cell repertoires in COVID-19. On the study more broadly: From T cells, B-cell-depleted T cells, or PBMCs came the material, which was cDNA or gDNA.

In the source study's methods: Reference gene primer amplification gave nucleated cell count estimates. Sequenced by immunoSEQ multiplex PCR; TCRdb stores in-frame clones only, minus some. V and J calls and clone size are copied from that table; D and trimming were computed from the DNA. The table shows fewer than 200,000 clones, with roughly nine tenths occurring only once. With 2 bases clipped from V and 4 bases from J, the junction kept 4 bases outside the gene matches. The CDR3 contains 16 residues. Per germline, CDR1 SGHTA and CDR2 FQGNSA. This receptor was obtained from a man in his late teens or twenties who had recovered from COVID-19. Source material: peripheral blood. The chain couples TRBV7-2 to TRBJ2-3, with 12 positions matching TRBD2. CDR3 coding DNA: TGTGCCAGCAGCTTACCTAGCGGGAGGGCAGCAGATACGCAGTATTTT. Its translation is CASSLPSGRAADTQYF.